Here is one T cell receptor beta chain with its context. This sample is drawn from a study of PD-L1 blockade in urothelial cancer. In the study overall: Patients commenced intravenous atezolizumab, 1,200 mg every 3 weeks, around 2014. Between 0 and 3 prior chemotherapy regimens had been given to patients. Specimens of blood held a median count of roughly 150,000 T cells.

Time point noted: pretreatment peripheral blood. Each individual provided 1 to 8 samples (taken pretreatment and on-treatment). This CDR3 contains 16 residues. In germline, CDR1 is MDHEN, CDR2 SYDVKM. The ends were cut back, 8 bases at V and 4 bases at J, with 23 bases in the middle. Profiling relied on immunoSEQ multiplex PCR, and the TCRdb table lists in-frame clones only, not all of them. Of about 130,000 clones in the sample, about 88% were seen once. The chain joins TRBV28 to TRBJ1-2; TRBD1 is a possible D gene (6 bases). The receptor was derived from a man aged 45-65 years with urothelial cancer. The sequencing here drew on PBMCs, taken around atezolizumab (anti-PD-L1) treatment. DNA for the CDR3: TGTGCCAGCCATTCAACCCCCGGCGGGGGCACCTATGGCTACACCTTC. Residues: CASHSTPGGGTYGYTF.